The text below deals with one TCR beta chain. Its antigen is still unknown. No much larger clone is present one base from it, and per-base qualities are unavailable. As encoded in the germline V gene (reference sequence), CDR1 is SEHNR while CDR2 is FQNEAQ. Taken from cysteine to phenylalanine, the CDR3 has 14 residues. Of the read, only the CDR3 DNA is kept; its 42 bases are in frame from base 1. Clipping removes 7 bases from V and 5 bases from J, with 11 as the unmatched junction base count. At diagnosis, tumor, uninvolved tumor-adjacent lung and peripheral blood were collected and then preserved as a mix of FFPE and fresh-frozen material. For TCR repertoire profiling, blood samples were analyzed as peripheral blood mononuclear cells. The record originates from a study of T cells in localized non-small cell lung cancer (dated by TCRdb to about 2020). Regarding the research as a whole: T cell repertoires of 200 to 250 early-stage NSCLC patients were analyzed, with tumors being compared against uninvolved tumor-adjacent lungs. A mean age of around 66 years was recorded for the NSCLC patients, of whom 129 were male and more than 95 were female. All 250 or so NSCLC patients in the cohort were treatment-naive and had localized lung tumors that were resected. Here is what the overall study found, with its caveats: Uninvolved tumor-adjacent lung showed the highest T cell clonality, higher than tumor, which suggests more focused antigenic responses in the adjacent lung. A median of roughly 56 of the top 100 tumor clones were detected in paired uninvolved adjacent lung, and some 30 of these tumor clones were also found among the top 100 clones of the paired uninvolved adjacent lung. Multi-region tumor sequencing was not performed, so intratumor heterogeneity could not be excluded. Higher blood T cell density associated with longer overall survival, while higher adjacent-lung clonality associated with shorter survival. Because the study design was exploratory, TCR variables were selected using unadjusted p-values without false-discovery rate correction.

The immunoSEQ Assay was used to sequence TCR beta CDR3 regions from DNA. Regarding the original processing steps: To compute T cell density, TCR beta template counts were normalized to usable DNA, which was estimated by amplifying housekeeping genes. Richness was estimated using the preseqR package, with extrapolation to 400,000 templates for PBMC samples and to 120,000 templates for tissue samples. Clonality was taken to be one minus Pielou's evenness. Differential abundance testing on productive amino-acid clonotypes, with a minimum total count of 5 and an alpha of 0.1, was used to identify tissue-enriched TCRs. The Jaccard Index and the Morisita Overlap Index were used to measure how much the repertoires overlapped between compartments. GLIPH grouped TCR beta CDR3s together with public tetramer-defined viral CDR3s, and a viral motif had to include at least three viral sequences and also show V-gene enrichment. The source is immuneACCESS, and TCRdb retained only in-frame sequences with V and J called. Part of the clones is not carried over; for the studies checked, unresolved V genes explain less than half of this, and the remainder is unexplained. That table gives V, J and clone size, and the DNA gave D and trimming. The sample table records 70,000 to 95,000 clones; roughly 93% of these occur just once. The ten largest clonotypes hold roughly 4.3% of the sample.

The sequencing here drew on PBMCs, taken before any cancer treatment. The rearranged chain carries TRBV7-9 and TRBJ2-7; TRBD2 matches 7 bases in the middle. This TCR was recovered from a woman aged 40 to 75 with stage II squamous cell lung carcinoma. The DNA sequence is TGTGCCAGCACCACCCTGGGGGGGGTCCACGAGCAGTACTTC. Its amino acids are CASTTLGGVHEQYF.